These 9 T cell receptor beta chains were sequenced from one sample in a study of T cell repertoires in cytomegalovirus infection. Their cognate antigens are unknown. One entry per CDR3 protein results from TCRdb running MiXCR on the reads. The sample includes more than 85,000 distinct CDR3 sequences, under 30% of them seen just once. The material was CD8+ T cells from cultured PBMCs, obtained from culture after CMV antigen stimulation. The receptor set was obtained from a human donor in good health (CMV status not recorded). Some clones in this sample may be carry-over from other donors' samples.

This clonotype was recorded once. With a much larger clone just one base away, this may be a read error. CDR3 sequence: CASSSGRVGNEQFF. In DNA, the CDR3 is TGTGCCAGCAGCTCTGGCAGGGTAGGCAATGAGCAGTTCTTC. This chain joins TRBV7-2 and TRBJ2-1; D is perhaps TRBD1 (5 bases). The germline V gene has CDR1 SGHTA and CDR2 FQGNSA. Deletions cut 4 bases from V and 6 bases from J, with 13 bases between. The CDR3 is 14 amino acids.

This clonotype is a singleton in its sample. The chain couples TRBV4-1 to TRBJ1-3; possible D gene TRBD1, 5 bases. Germline V CDR1 and CDR2: MGHRA, YSYEKL. Trimming left V 2 bases short and J 0 bases short, with 5 bases between. The CDR3 length is 14 residues. CDR3 in DNA: TGCGCCAGCAGCCAACAGGGCTCTGGAAACACCATATATTTT. This translates into CASSQQGSGNTIYF.

V usage is TRBV15 and J usage is TRBJ2-2; D is ambiguous. This CDR3 is 12 amino acids long. The V gene's germline CDR1 is LNHNV and CDR2 YYDKDF (reference sequence). V lost 5 bases, J lost 8 bases, and 9 bases lay in between. As DNA, the CDR3 is TGTGCCACCAGCCAGGAGTTTGGGGAGCTGTTTTTT. This gives the protein CATSQEFGELFF.

V is TRBV5-5 and J is TRBJ2-1; D ambiguous. The length of the CDR3 is 17 residues. Germline CDR1 SGHKS, CDR2 YYEKEE (reference sequence). Trimming cost V 4 bases and J 0 bases, with 17 bases left between them. Here the CDR3 reads CASSLRVLGSSYNEQFF. The CDR3 DNA is TGTGCCAGCAGCCTACGGGTACTTGGTAGCTCCTACAATGAGCAGTTCTTC.

V gene TRBV5-4 combines with J gene TRBJ2-7, with D possibly TRBD2 on 6 matching bases. The CDR3 sequence is 13 residues long. Germline V gene lookup returns CDR1 SGHNT and CDR2 YYREEE (reference sequence). V was clipped by 2 bases and J by 5 bases, with 11 bases between them. CDR3 residues: CASSFWGVNEQYF. In nucleotides, the CDR3 is TGTGCCAGCAGCTTTTGGGGGGTCAACGAGCAGTACTTC.

The table lists this clonotype with a few counts. V gene TRBV27 combines with J gene TRBJ2-3, with D maybe TRBD2 (7 bases). CDR3 length: 16 residues. From germline, CDR1 is MNHEY and CDR2 SMNVEV (reference sequence). V was shortened by 4 bases and J by 2 bases, with 16 bases between the two germline ends. The CDR3 region is CASSYGGRVNTDTQYF. As DNA, the CDR3 is TGTGCCAGCAGTTACGGGGGGCGCGTGAACACAGATACGCAGTATTTT.

This sequence joins TRBV20-1 and TRBJ1-5, with D tentatively TRBD1 (6 bases). From germline, CDR1 is DFQATT and CDR2 SNEGSKA (reference sequence). V was shortened by 0 bases and J by 3 bases, with 12 bases between the two germline ends. The CDR3 consists of 15 residues. The CDR3 is CSARDLRQANQPQHF. The CDR3, as DNA: TGCAGTGCTAGAGATCTCAGACAGGCCAATCAGCCCCAGCATTTT.

This clonotype was found once. The chain has TRBV6-8 and TRBJ2-1, with D possibly called TRBD1 or TRBD2 (6 bases each). In germline, CDR1 is MNHGY, CDR2 SAAAGT. Between the trimmed V and J ends, which lost 8 bases and 7 bases, there was a span of 12 bases. The CDR3 consists of 12 residues. The CDR3 nucleotides read TGTGCCAGCTCGGGGGCCGATAATGAGCAGTTCTTC. It codes for CASSGADNEQFF.

The DNA for the CDR3 is TGTGCCAGCAACCACCTACCGGGACAGGGGTGTAACATTCAGTACTTC. Its protein product is CASNHLPGQGCNIQYF. The chain employs TRBV6-4 and TRBJ2-4; 10 positions match TRBD1. Germline loops: CDR1 MRHNA, CDR2 SNTAGT. V shed 7 bases and J 7 bases; nucleotides not matched to a gene: 13. This CDR3 has 16 residues.